This entry concerns a single TCR beta chain. The antigen remains undetermined. The data are from a study of cytomegalovirus exposure and HLA in healthy donors. Study overall: The same platform was used for the 130 or so validation repertoires as for the 650 to 800 first-cohort repertoires, as reported in a later analysis. Whole-study findings and limits: Rare TCR sequences predominated, though certain public TCRs were found in many donors. In vitro assays verified that a few CMV-associated chains recognized CMV antigens specifically. Subsequent analysis revealed that first-cohort TCR clusters tended to co-occur in the 110 or so validation repertoires.

The CDR3 extends over 14 amino acids. The germline CDR1 and CDR2 sequences are SGHAT and FQNNGV. Germline trimming cut 5 bases from V and 7 bases from J; bases unmatched to any gene: 4. Only in-frame clones appear in the TCRdb table, and some are missing; sequencing was by immunoSEQ multiplex PCR. Of over 70,000 clones in the sample, 80% to 90% were seen once. Sample: PBMCs. The V and J genes are TRBV11-2 and TRBJ1-4, with 10 bases that match TRBD1. The receptor was derived from a woman under 30 in good health and CMV-seropositive. This CDR3 is CASSVDRGPEKLFF. CDR3 DNA sequence: TGTGCCAGCAGCGTCGACAGGGGGCCTGAAAAACTGTTTTTT.